Listed below are T cell receptor beta chains from one sample, sequenced in a study of shared clonotypes between healthy human individuals. Assay: immunoSEQ multiplex PCR; the TCRdb copy retains only in-frame clones and omits some. Of about 730,000 clones listed, 72% were seen once; the top ten hold about 1.7%. The sequencing input was memory CD4+ T cells sorted from blood. The receptors derive from a woman aged 30 to 39 in good health. Each CDR3 is given with its conserved first and last residue. A D gene is named only where the DNA matches it firmly. Clone size is given for some rows only: seen once, a few or many times, or a class if the clone is expanded.

cdr3_length d_call j_call clone_size v_call cdr3_nt cdr3_aa
11 - TRBJ1-5 few TRBV21-1 TGTGCCAGCAGCAAAGATCAGCCCCAGCATTTT CASSKDQPQHF
13 - TRBJ1-1 many TRBV5-6 TGTGCCAGCAGCTTGGATCGGGGGAGGATAGCTTTCTTT CASSLDRGRIAFF
14 - TRBJ1-1 - TRBV5-6 TGTGCCAGCAGCTTAGGGCGGACGAACACTGAAGCTTTCTTT CASSLGRTNTEAFF
15 TRBD1 TRBJ2-2 - TRBV9 TGTGCCAGCAGCCCCCGACAGGGGAACACCGGGGAGCTGTTTTTT CASSPRQGNTGELFF
15 - TRBJ2-3 many TRBV5-1 TGCGCCACCGGCTCAGGGGATGCTAGCACAGATACGCAGTATTTT CATGSGDASTDTQYF
14 - TRBJ2-3 - TRBV2 TGTGCCAGCGGTGGAATAGTCTGGGGAGATACGCAATATTTT CASGGIVWGDTQYF
15 - TRBJ2-2 few TRBV11-2 TGTGCCAGCAGCTTAGTTATCGGCAACACCGGGGAGCTGTTTTTT CASSLVIGNTGELFF
14 TRBD2 TRBJ2-1 - TRBV7-2 TGTGCCAGCAGCTCAGCGGGACCCTACAATGAGCAGTTCTTC CASSSAGPYNEQFF
16 TRBD1 TRBJ1-2 - TRBV18 TGTGCCAGCTCACCCCAGGGACAGGGTGGTAACTATGGCTACACCTTC CASSPQGQGGNYGYTF
15 TRBD1 TRBJ2-7 - TRBV7-9 TGTGCCAGCAGCTCTGGGGGACAGGGGGCCCACGAGCAGTACTTC CASSSGGQGAHEQYF
15 TRBD2 TRBJ2-1 - TRBV27 TGTGCCAGCAGTTCGGCTAGCGGGAGTCTTAATGAGCAGTTCTTC CASSSASGSLNEQFF
18 TRBD2 TRBJ2-5 - TRBV5-1 TGCGCCAGCAGCTTGGGGACTAGCGGGAGGGCCTCGCCAGAGACCCAGTACTTC CASSLGTSGRASPETQYF
15 - TRBJ2-2 - TRBV6-5 TGTGCCAGCCTCCGAATGGGGACAAACACCGGGGAGCTGTTTTTT CASLRMGTNTGELFF
16 TRBD1 TRBJ2-7 - TRBV11-2 TGTGCCAGCAGCTTAGATCGCGACAGGGGGTTTCACGAGCAGTACTTC CASSLDRDRGFHEQYF
13 - TRBJ1-1 few TRBV18 TGTGCCAGCTCACCAAGTAAGGATTTTGAAGCTTTCTTT CASSPSKDFEAFF
15 TRBD1 TRBJ1-5 - TRBV5-6 TGTGCCAGCAGGGGGGAGACAGGGAAAAATCAGCCCCAGCATTTT CASRGETGKNQPQHF
13 - TRBJ1-3 - TRBV11-2 TGTGCCAGCAGCTTCCTTCAGGGAAACACCATATATTTT CASSFLQGNTIYF
15 TRBD1 TRBJ2-7 - TRBV28 TGTGCCAGCAGGCGGGCCGGGACAGGGGGTGTTGGGCAGTACTTC CASRRAGTGGVGQYF
14 - TRBJ1-2 - TRBV5-1 TGCGCCAGCAGCTTGGACAACACCGGCTATGGCTACACCTTC CASSLDNTGYGYTF
13 - TRBJ2-5 once TRBV7-3 TGTGCCAGTTCCTCTCGGGGCCAAGAGACCCAGTACTTC CASSSRGQETQYF
17 - TRBJ2-6 - TRBV7-8 TGTGCCAGCAGCTTCGGGGGGCGAGCAGCTGGGGCCAACGTCCTGACTTTC CASSFGGRAAGANVLTF
13 - TRBJ1-1 - TRBV7-9 TGTGCCACCCGGGACGGCGGCAACACTGAAGCTTTCTTT CATRDGGNTEAFF
15 TRBD1 TRBJ2-1 - TRBV19 TGTGCCAGTACCGCCGACAGGGCCATTAACAATGAGCAGTTCTTC CASTADRAINNEQFF
15 - TRBJ2-3 - TRBV5-1 TGCGCCAGCAGCGGTCTAGCAGCTAGCACAGATACGCAGTATTTT CASSGLAASTDTQYF
15 TRBD1 TRBJ1-5 - TRBV18 TGTGCCAGCTCACGACAGGGTGAGGGCAATCAGCCCCAGCATTTT CASSRQGEGNQPQHF
13 TRBD2 TRBJ2-1 - TRBV30 TGTGCCTGGAGTGCTCGAATAGCGGGAGTAACGTTCTTC CAWSARIAGVTFF
15 - TRBJ2-7 few TRBV4-1 TGCGCCAGCAGCCAAGGTCCAGGGCTGACCTACGAGCAGTACTTC CASSQGPGLTYEQYF
14 - TRBJ2-5 - TRBV7-6 TGTGCCAGCAGCTTAGGCCCGAGCCGGGAGACCCAGTACTTC CASSLGPSRETQYF
14 - TRBJ2-6 few TRBV5-1 TGCGCCAGCAGCTTGGAGTCTGGGGCCAACGTCCTGACTTTC CASSLESGANVLTF
14 - TRBJ1-3 few TRBV5-5 TGTGCCAGCAGACAGCTAGTCTCTGGAAACACCATATATTTT CASRQLVSGNTIYF
11 - TRBJ1-1 - TRBV20-1 TGCAGTGCTAGTCACAGCTCTGAAGCTTTCTTT CSASHSSEAFF
14 TRBD1 TRBJ2-7 - TRBV28 TGTGCCAGCAGCCGGACCCGGGACAGGGGCGAGCAGTACTTC CASSRTRDRGEQYF
17 TRBD2 TRBJ2-3 many TRBV11-1 TGTGCCAGCAGCTCCTTCCCGGCGGGAGAAGGCACAGATACGCAGTATTTT CASSSFPAGEGTDTQYF
17 - TRBJ2-1 - TRBV15 TGTGCCACCAGCAGAACGAAGGGGTTCGCGGGCTACAATGAGCAGTTCTTC CATSRTKGFAGYNEQFF
16 TRBD2 TRBJ2-5 - TRBV30 TGTGCCTGGAGAAAGGGGACTAGCGGCGCACAAGAGACCCAGTACTTC CAWRKGTSGAQETQYF
14 - TRBJ2-7 - TRBV5-1 TGCGCCAGCAGCTTGGCAGGGGGGTACAACGAGCAGTACTTC CASSLAGGYNEQYF
14 - TRBJ1-1 - TRBV28 TGTGCCAGCCCCCCTTGGGGGGGGCTCCCTGAAGCTTTCTTT CASPPWGGLPEAFF
15 - TRBJ2-2 - TRBV5-1 TGCGCCAGCAGCTTTCTAGCAGCGAACACCGGGGAGCTGTTTTTT CASSFLAANTGELFF
16 TRBD2 TRBJ2-2 - TRBV5-1 TGCGCCAGCAGCGGGACTAGCAGTGGTTACACCGGGGAGCTGTTTTTT CASSGTSSGYTGELFF
15 TRBD2 TRBJ2-5 - TRBV5-4 TGTGCCAGCGCCGGGGGGAGTAGGGTTGGGGAGACCCAGTACTTC CASAGGSRVGETQYF
14 - TRBJ2-5 - TRBV19 TGTGCCAGTACCCCTGAGGGGGGCCAAGAGACCCAGTACTTC CASTPEGGQETQYF
14 TRBD2 TRBJ2-5 - TRBV5-1 TGCGCCAGCAGGAGCACTAGCGGGCAAGAGACCCAGTACTTC CASRSTSGQETQYF
14 TRBD1 TRBJ2-7 - TRBV29-1 TGCAGCGTTGAACGGACAGGGTATCCCTACGAGCAGTACTTC CSVERTGYPYEQYF
15 - TRBJ1-5 - TRBV30 TGTGCCTGGAGTGTATTAGGCAGAAACAATCAGCCCCAGCATTTT CAWSVLGRNNQPQHF
14 - TRBJ2-2 - TRBV5-4 TGTGCCAGCAGCTTGCTGGAAAACACCGGGGAGCTGTTTTTT CASSLLENTGELFF
15 - TRBJ2-7 - TRBV10-1 TGCGCCAGCAGTGACCAGGGGTCGGGTGCCTACGAGCAGTACTTC CASSDQGSGAYEQYF
17 - TRBJ2-1 - TRBV28 TGTGCCAGCAGTTCCCGGCCGGGGTGGTCAACACACAATGAGCAGTTCTTC CASSSRPGWSTHNEQFF
15 - TRBJ2-1 - TRBV7-3 TGTGCCAGCAGCATTGGACTCCCTTGGACGGATGAGCAGTTCTTC CASSIGLPWTDEQFF
13 TRBD1 TRBJ1-2 many TRBV28 TGTGCCAGCAGCCGGACAGGGGTCTATGGCTACACCTTC CASSRTGVYGYTF
15 - TRBJ2-7 - TRBV28 TGTGCCAGCAGTGCCTTGACTAGAAGCTCCTACGAGCAGTACTTC CASSALTRSSYEQYF
13 TRBD1 TRBJ2-5 - TRBV29-1 TGCAGCGCAGAAAGGGGGCTGGAAGAGACCCAGTACTTC CSAERGLEETQYF
14 TRBD1 TRBJ2-2 - TRBV7-2 TGTGCCAGCAGCTTAGCGACAGGGACCGGGGAGCTGTTTTTT CASSLATGTGELFF
15 TRBD1 TRBJ1-2 - TRBV28 TGTGCCAGCAGTCTTGGACAGGGGGCTACCAATGGCTACACCTTC CASSLGQGATNGYTF
15 - TRBJ1-2 - TRBV6-6 TGTGCCAGCAGTTACTTAACAGGGAGGCCCTATGGCTACACCTTC CASSYLTGRPYGYTF
12 - TRBJ2-5 - TRBV10-3 TGTGCCAACTCTCCGGAGCAAGAGACCCAGTACTTC CANSPEQETQYF